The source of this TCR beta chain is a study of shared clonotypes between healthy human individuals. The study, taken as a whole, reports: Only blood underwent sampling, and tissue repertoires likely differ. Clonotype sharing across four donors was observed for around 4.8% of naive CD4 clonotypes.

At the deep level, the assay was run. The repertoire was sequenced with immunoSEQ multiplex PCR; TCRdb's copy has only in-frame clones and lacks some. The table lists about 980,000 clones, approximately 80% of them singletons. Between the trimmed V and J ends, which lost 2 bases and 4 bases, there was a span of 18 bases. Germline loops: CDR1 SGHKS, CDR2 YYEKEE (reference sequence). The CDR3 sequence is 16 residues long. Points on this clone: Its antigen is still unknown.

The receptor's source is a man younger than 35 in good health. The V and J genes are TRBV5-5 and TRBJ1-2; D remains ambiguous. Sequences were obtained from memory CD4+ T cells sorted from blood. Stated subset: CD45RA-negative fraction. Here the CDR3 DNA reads TGTGCCAGCAGCTTACTGTTCGGGGTAGTCCTCTATGGCTACACCTTC. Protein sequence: CASSLLFGVVLYGYTF.